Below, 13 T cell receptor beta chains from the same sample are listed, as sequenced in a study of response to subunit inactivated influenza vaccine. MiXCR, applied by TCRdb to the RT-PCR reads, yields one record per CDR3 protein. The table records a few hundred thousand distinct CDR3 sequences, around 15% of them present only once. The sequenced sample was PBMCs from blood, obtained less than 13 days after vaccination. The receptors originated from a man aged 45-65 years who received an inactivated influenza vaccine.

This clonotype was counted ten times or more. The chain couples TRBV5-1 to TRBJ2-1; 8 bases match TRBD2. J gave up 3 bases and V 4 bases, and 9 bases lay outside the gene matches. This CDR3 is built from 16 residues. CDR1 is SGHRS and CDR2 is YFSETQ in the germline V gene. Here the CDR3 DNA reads TGCGCCAGCAGCCACACTAGCGGCCCGAACTACAATGAGCAGTTCTTC. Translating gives CASSHTSGPNYNEQFF.

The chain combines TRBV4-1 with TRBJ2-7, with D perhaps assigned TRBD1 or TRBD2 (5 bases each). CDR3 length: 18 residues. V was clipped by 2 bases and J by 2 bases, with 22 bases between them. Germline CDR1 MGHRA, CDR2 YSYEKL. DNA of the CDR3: TGCGCCAGCAGCCAATCATTTCGGGACCGTTCCCGGGCCTACGAGCAGTACTTC. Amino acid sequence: CASSQSFRDRSRAYEQYF.

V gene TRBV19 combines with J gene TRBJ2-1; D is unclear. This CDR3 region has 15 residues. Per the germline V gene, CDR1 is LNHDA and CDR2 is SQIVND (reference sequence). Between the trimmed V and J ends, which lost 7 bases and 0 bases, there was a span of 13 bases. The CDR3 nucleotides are TGTGCCAGTACCCGGGCCTCAAGCTCCTACAATGAGCAGTTCTTC. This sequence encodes CASTRASSSYNEQFF.

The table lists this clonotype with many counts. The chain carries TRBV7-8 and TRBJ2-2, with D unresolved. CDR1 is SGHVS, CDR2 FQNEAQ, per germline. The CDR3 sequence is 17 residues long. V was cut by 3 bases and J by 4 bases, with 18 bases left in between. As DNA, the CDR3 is TGTGCCAGCAGCTTGGGCACGGCGATGAGGTTCACCGGGGAGCTGTTTTTT. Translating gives CASSLGTAMRFTGELFF.

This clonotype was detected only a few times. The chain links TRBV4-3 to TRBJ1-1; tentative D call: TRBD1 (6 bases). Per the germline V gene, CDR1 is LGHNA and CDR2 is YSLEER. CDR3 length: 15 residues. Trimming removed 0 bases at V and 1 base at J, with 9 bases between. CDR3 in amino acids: CASSQDPGQNTEAFF. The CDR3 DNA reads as TGCGCCAGCAGCCAAGATCCGGGACAGAACACTGAAGCTTTCTTT.

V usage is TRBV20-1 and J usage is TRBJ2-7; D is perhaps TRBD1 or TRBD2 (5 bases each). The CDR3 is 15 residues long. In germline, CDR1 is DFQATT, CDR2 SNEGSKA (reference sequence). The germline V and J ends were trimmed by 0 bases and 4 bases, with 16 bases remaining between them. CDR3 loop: CSARDLGEIRYEQYF. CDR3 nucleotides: TGCAGTGCTAGAGATTTAGGGGAGATCCGTTACGAGCAGTACTTC.

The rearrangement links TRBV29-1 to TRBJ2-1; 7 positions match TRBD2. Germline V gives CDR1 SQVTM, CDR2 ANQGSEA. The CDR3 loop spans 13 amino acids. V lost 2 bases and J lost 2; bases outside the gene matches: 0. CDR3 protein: CSVELAAYNEQFF. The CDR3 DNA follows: TGCAGCGTTGAACTAGCGGCCTACAATGAGCAGTTCTTC.

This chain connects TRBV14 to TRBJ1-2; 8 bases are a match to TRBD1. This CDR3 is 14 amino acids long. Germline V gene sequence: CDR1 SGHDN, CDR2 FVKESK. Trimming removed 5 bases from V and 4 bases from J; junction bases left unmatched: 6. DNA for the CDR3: TGTGCCAGCAGCAAAGGACAGGGCTTCTATGGCTACACCTTC. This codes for CASSKGQGFYGYTF.

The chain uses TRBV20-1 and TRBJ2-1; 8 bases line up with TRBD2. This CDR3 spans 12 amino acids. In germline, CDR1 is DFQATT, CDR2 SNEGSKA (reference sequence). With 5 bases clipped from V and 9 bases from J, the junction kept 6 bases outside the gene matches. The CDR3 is CSAGGTRSEQFF. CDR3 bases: TGCAGTGCTGGGGGGACTAGAAGTGAGCAGTTCTTC.

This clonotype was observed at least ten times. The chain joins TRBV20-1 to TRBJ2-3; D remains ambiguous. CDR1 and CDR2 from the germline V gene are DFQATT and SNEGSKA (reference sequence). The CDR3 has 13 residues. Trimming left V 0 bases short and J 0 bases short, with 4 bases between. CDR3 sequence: CSARDASTDTQYF. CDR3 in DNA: TGCAGTGCTAGAGATGCTAGCACAGATACGCAGTATTTT.

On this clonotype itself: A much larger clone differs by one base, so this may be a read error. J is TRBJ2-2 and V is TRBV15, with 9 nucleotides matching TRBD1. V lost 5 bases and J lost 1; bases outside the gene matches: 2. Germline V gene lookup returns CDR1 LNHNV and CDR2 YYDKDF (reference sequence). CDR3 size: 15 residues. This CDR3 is CATSGGQGNTGELFF. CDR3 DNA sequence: TGTGCCACCAGCGGGGGACAGGGGAACACCGGGGAGCTGTTTTTT.

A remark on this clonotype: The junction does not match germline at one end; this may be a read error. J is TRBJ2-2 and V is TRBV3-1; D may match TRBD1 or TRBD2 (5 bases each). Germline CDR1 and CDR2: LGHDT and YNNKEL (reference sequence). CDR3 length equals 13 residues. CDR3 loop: CASSGTDTVELFF. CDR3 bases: TGTGCCAGCTCCGGGACGGACACCGTGGAGCTGTTTTTT.

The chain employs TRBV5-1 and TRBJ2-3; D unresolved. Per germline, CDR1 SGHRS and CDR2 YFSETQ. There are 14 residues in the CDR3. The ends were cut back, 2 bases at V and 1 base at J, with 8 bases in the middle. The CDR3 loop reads CASSFSDGTDTQYF. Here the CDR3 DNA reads TGCGCCAGCAGCTTCTCAGATGGCACAGATACGCAGTATTTT.